The 8 T cell receptor beta chains in this list originate from one sample, sequenced in a study of shared clonotypes between healthy human individuals. Assay used: immunoSEQ multiplex PCR; TCRdb lists only in-frame clones, some missing. The table has fewer than 850,000 clones, less than 95% seen once; the top ten hold 34%. The sequenced material came from memory CD8+ T cells from PBMCs. Subset defined: CD45RO+ cells pooled with CCR7-negative TemRA cells. The receptors stem from a man in his late teens or twenties in good health. Some clones in this sample may be carry-over from other donors' samples.

This chain connects TRBV5-6 to TRBJ2-3; possible D gene TRBD1, 5 bases. V lost 4 bases and J 2 bases, leaving 17 bases between the germline ends. The CDR3 spans 16 residues. CDR1 and CDR2 from the germline V gene are SGHDT and YYEEEE. The CDR3 DNA sequence: TGTGCCAGCAGCCGTCAAGGACACCAGCTCACAGATACGCAGTATTTT. Its translation: CASSRQGHQLTDTQYF.

J is TRBJ2-2 and V is TRBV7-9; no reliable D call. Germline loops: CDR1 SEHNR, CDR2 FQNEAQ (reference sequence). Trimming pared 5 bases from V and 7 bases from J, leaving 11 bases between. The CDR3 extends over 13 amino acids. In DNA, the CDR3 is TGTGCCAGCAGCCGGCCCCCCGGCGGGGAGCTGTTTTTT. It is translated as CASSRPPGGELFF.

The V gene is TRBV11-3, the J gene TRBJ2-1, with a tentative D call TRBD1 (5 bases). V lost 0 bases, J lost 0 bases, and 15 bases lay in between. The CDR3 totals 18 residues. Germline lookup yields CDR1 SGHNT and CDR2 YENEEA. The CDR3 nucleotides read TGTGCCAGCAGCTTAGAGGGCTGGGGCCGGAGCTCCTACAATGAGCAGTTCTTC. Residues: CASSLEGWGRSSYNEQFF.

As regards this clone: This sample includes further DNA sequences coding for the same CDR3. The chain uses TRBV21-1 and TRBJ2-1; the table's D call, TRBD1, has no DNA check behind it. TRBV21-1 is a pseudogene. The CDR3 contains 17 residues. CDR3 protein: CASSKGPPWCSYNEQFF. The CDR3 region has the DNA TGTGCCAGCAGCAAGGGGCCGCCCTGGTGCTCCTACAATGAACAGTTCTTC.

The genes are TRBV4-3 and TRBJ2-1, with 7 bases that match TRBD1. The V segment lost 0 bases and the J segment 12 bases; nucleotides outside the gene matches: 5. CDR1 and CDR2 (germline): LGHNA, YSLEER. There are 13 residues in the CDR3. The CDR3 sequence: CASSQDRRTGQFF. The CDR3 DNA is TGCGCCAGCAGCCAAGATCGTCGGACAGGGCAGTTCTTC.

CDR3 region: CASSQDLAVIYGYTF. Here the CDR3 DNA reads TGCGCCAGCAGCCAAGATTTAGCAGTCATCTATGGCTACACCTTC. V usage is TRBV4-3 and J usage is TRBJ1-2; D gene uncertain. Germline-derived CDR1 and CDR2 are LGHNA and YSLEER. Between the trimmed V and J ends, which lost 0 bases and 4 bases, there was a span of 12 bases. CDR3 length: 15 residues.

This chain joins TRBV7-9 and TRBJ2-7; D not resolved. CDR1 is SEHNR and CDR2 is FQNEAQ in the germline V gene (reference sequence). The V and J ends lost 1 base and 3 bases respectively, with 10 bases between them. This CDR3 is 14 amino acids long. CDR3 region: CASSLGGIGYEQYF. Written as DNA, the CDR3 is TGTGCCAGCAGCTTAGGCGGAATAGGCTACGAGCAGTACTTC.

This chain uses TRBV13 with TRBJ2-5, with 9 bases identical to TRBD2. CDR1 is PRHDT and CDR2 is FYEKMQ in the germline V gene (reference sequence). The ends lost 5 bases at V and 1 base at J; junction bases unmatched: 11. There are 17 residues in the CDR3. For the CDR3, the DNA is TGTGCCAGCAGCCCGTGGGGACTAGCCGATACCCAAGAGACCCAGTACTTC. Encoded protein: CASSPWGLADTQETQYF.